In its sample, the clone carrying this T cell receptor beta chain was seen a few times. A junction end diverges from the germline sequence, so it may reflect a read error. The length of the CDR3 is 12 residues. The data stem from a study of blood T cell repertoires in COVID-19. Study context: PBMCs, B-cell-depleted T cells, or T cells provided the cDNA or gDNA that made up the material.

Authors' analysis steps: Reference gene primers were amplified, and this amplification served to estimate nucleated cell counts. Profiling relied on immunoSEQ multiplex PCR, and the TCRdb table lists in-frame clones only, not all of them. V, J and clone size are taken as reported in that table, and D and trimming were inferred from the DNA itself. This table holds about 55,000 clones, almost 85% found once. The chain couples TRBV12-3 or TRBV12-4 to TRBJ2-1, with D perhaps TRBD1 (6 bases). The sequenced sample was peripheral blood. The clonotype was recovered from a human donor in a cohort sampled during active COVID-19. CDR3 DNA: TGTGCCAGCAGTCCGCCAGGGGTCCACTCTGTCTTC. This translates into CASSPPGVHSVF.